Below are 9 T cell receptor beta chains sequenced from a single sample in a study of shared clonotypes between healthy human individuals (TCRdb year 2020). Receptors were amplified or captured by the immunoSEQ multiplex PCR assay. Imported from immuneACCESS, the table was reduced by TCRdb to in-frame sequences with V and J called. These copies leave out some clones; in studies compared against another copy, an unresolved V gene accounts for under half, and the cause of the remainder is not known. Counted in this sample were 2 million to 2.5 million clones; 95% of them appeared once. Over 0.1% of the sample rests with the top ten. The sample taken for sequencing was naive CD4+ T cells sorted from blood. The label giving this sample's cell subset or site can be read as: CD45RA+ positively selected. The receptors here all came from a man aged 18 to 29 in good health.

The CDR3 DNA follows: TGCGCCAGCAGCTTCCGGGAACAAGAGACCCAGTACTTC. Amino acid sequence: CASSFREQETQYF. The chain carries TRBV5-1 and TRBJ2-5; D is perhaps TRBD2 (5 bases). Trimming stripped 2 bases from V and 2 bases from J, with 7 bases between. Germline CDR1 reads SGHRS; CDR2 reads YFSETQ. The CDR3 totals 13 residues. Together with reference TRBV5-1 and TRBJ2-5, the CDR3 gives the full variable domain: KAGVTQTPRYLIKTRGQQVTLSCSPISGHRSVSWYQQTPGQGLQFLFEYFSETQRNKGNFPGRFSGRQFSNSRSEMNVSTLELGDSALYLCASSFREQETQYFGPGTRLLVL.

This chain connects TRBV2 to TRBJ2-7, with D possibly matching TRBD2 (6 bases). CDR3 length equals 15 residues. Between the trimmed V and J ends, which lost 0 bases and 4 bases, there was a span of 13 bases. Looked up from germline, CDR1 is SNHLY and CDR2 is FYNNEI. CDR3: CASSEAGGTDYEQYF. The DNA for the CDR3 is TGTGCCAGCAGTGAAGCGGGCGGGACCGATTACGAGCAGTACTTC.

The V and J genes are TRBV6-1 and TRBJ2-7; 12 bases align to TRBD2. CDR1 and CDR2 from the germline V gene are MNHNS and SASEGT. This CDR3 spans 16 amino acids. V lost 2 bases to trimming and J lost 2 bases; unmatched junction nucleotides: 4. CDR3 coding DNA: TGTGCCAGCAGTGAACCCGGACTAGCGGGGACCTACGAGCAGTACTTC. It encodes CASSEPGLAGTYEQYF.

The chain joins TRBV28 to TRBJ2-3, with TRBD2 identical over 14 bases. CDR3 size: 14 residues. Germline CDR1 is MDHEN and CDR2 is SYDVKM. The V segment lost 7 bases and the J segment 9 bases; nucleotides outside the gene matches: 6. The CDR3 loop is CASIRTSGGNTQYF. For the CDR3, the DNA is TGTGCCAGCATTAGGACTAGCGGGGGGAACACGCAGTATTTT.

The chain carries TRBV30 and TRBJ2-2; D might be TRBD1 (6 bases). The CDR3 totals 13 residues. Germline CDR1 and CDR2: GTSNPN and SVGIG (reference sequence). The CDR3 coding sequence is TGTGCGTTGAGCAGGGGGAACACCGGGGAGCTGTTTTTT. Amino acid sequence: CALSRGNTGELFF.

The rearrangement joins TRBV11-2 to TRBJ2-2, with D unresolved. The V gene lost 6 bases and the J gene lost 8 bases, with 13 bases spanning the gap. The length of the CDR3 is 13 residues. The V gene's germline CDR1 is SGHAT and CDR2 FQNNGV. The CDR3 loop is CASSRIVGGELFF. The DNA for the CDR3 is TGTGCCAGCAGTCGTATCGTGGGTGGGGAGCTGTTTTTT. Full variable domain (missing parts from reference TRBV11-2 and TRBJ2-2): EAGVAQSPRYKIIEKRQSVAFWCNPISGHATLYWYQQILGQGPKLLIQFQNNGVVDDSQLPKDRFSAERLKGVDSTLKIQPAKLEDSAVYLCASSRIVGGELFFGEGSRLTVL.

The chain joins TRBV19 to TRBJ2-1; the D is unclear. Germline V gene lookup returns CDR1 LNHDA and CDR2 SQIVND (reference sequence). The CDR3 runs 12 residues. V lost 5 bases and J lost 5, with 7 bases in between. As DNA, the CDR3 is TGTGCCAGTAGTGAGCCTAACAATGAGCAGTTCTTC. This sequence encodes CASSEPNNEQFF.

The CDR3 region has the DNA TGCAGCGTTCCCCTCGGCTCTGGGGCCAACGTCCTGACTTTC. Its translation is CSVPLGSGANVLTF. This sequence joins TRBV29-1 and TRBJ2-6; D is unresolved. Trimming removed 5 bases from V and 0 bases from J, with 8 bases in between. Germline CDR1 reads SQVTM; CDR2 reads ANQGSEA. CDR3 length equals 14 residues.

The chain combines TRBV2 with TRBJ1-6, with D possibly matching TRBD1 (5 bases). The V end was cut by 1 base, the J end by 10 bases, with 11 bases between. Germline V CDR1 and CDR2: SNHLY, FYNNEI. This CDR3 contains 14 residues. CDR3 bases: TGTGCCAGCAGTGAAGGTTACGGGGACTCACCCCTCCACTTT. Translation: CASSEGYGDSPLHF.